Below are 8 T cell receptor beta chains sequenced from a single sample in a study of CD8+CD57+ T cells in acquired aplastic anemia. Both TCR beta VDJ combination and CDR3 sequence profiling were carried out. Genomic DNA was the template for this profiling. TCRdb called the reads again in MiXCR, with one record for every CDR3 protein. Here the sample spans under 200,000 distinct CDR3 sequences, over 60% being singletons. Sequenced: sorted CD4+, CD8+, or CD8+CD57+ T cells (not recorded which) from PBMCs. These TCRs come from a human donor with severe aplastic anemia or a healthy control (not recorded which).

This clonotype came up many times. The rearrangement uses TRBV6-6 and TRBJ2-3; the D gene is possibly TRBD1 (5 bases). The germline V and J ends were trimmed by 2 bases and 5 bases, with 11 bases remaining between them. The germline V gene has CDR1 MNHNY and CDR2 SVGAGI (reference sequence). CDR3 length: 14 residues. The chain's CDR3 is CASSYDPGLDTQYF. In DNA, the CDR3 is TGTGCCAGCAGTTACGACCCAGGGTTAGATACGCAGTATTTT.

The chain uses TRBV20-1 and TRBJ2-5, with 10 positions matching TRBD2. The CDR3 length is 17 residues. The germline V gene has CDR1 DFQATT and CDR2 SNEGSKA (reference sequence). The V segment lost 0 bases and the J segment 3 bases; nucleotides outside the gene matches: 10. Here the CDR3 reads CSARDWGGSGGKETQYF. As DNA, the CDR3 is TGCAGTGCTAGAGATTGGGGGGGTAGCGGGGGGAAAGAGACCCAGTACTTC.

V gene TRBV7-2 combines with J gene TRBJ2-3; maybe TRBD2 (5 bases). Germline V gives CDR1 SGHTA, CDR2 FQGNSA. The length of the CDR3 is 15 residues. V dropped 5 bases and J dropped 0 bases, with 12 bases sitting between them. CDR3 amino acids: CASSLLGGSTDTQYF. The CDR3 DNA reads TGTGCCAGCAGCCTGCTGGGCGGGAGCACAGATACGCAGTATTTT.

This chain connects TRBV24-1 to TRBJ2-2; D is ambiguous. Germline CDR1 KGHDR, CDR2 SFDVKD. The CDR3 is 13 amino acids. V was pared by 4 bases and J by 3 bases, with 5 bases between. The CDR3 DNA follows: TGTGCCACCAGTGACACAGACACCGGGGAGCTGTTTTTT. Translating it yields CATSDTDTGELFF.

This clonotype showed up just a few times. The chain carries TRBV7-2 and TRBJ1-2, with TRBD1 as a possible D gene (5 bases). The CDR3 runs to 13 residues. Deletions cut 2 bases from V and 7 bases from J, with 11 bases between. Per germline, CDR1 SGHTA and CDR2 FQGNSA. CDR3 amino acids: CASSLYGAGGYTF. In DNA, the CDR3 is TGTGCCAGCAGCTTATACGGGGCTGGTGGCTACACCTTC.

This chain links TRBV9 with TRBJ1-2, with D possibly TRBD1 on 6 matching bases. CDR1 and CDR2 (germline): SGDLS, YYNGEE. The V end was cut by 4 bases, the J end by 8 bases, with 27 bases between. This CDR3 is 17 amino acids long. DNA for the CDR3: TGTGCCAGCAGCCGCCGACCCATAAGCAGGGAGGGGGGCGGCTACACCTTC. This encodes CASSRRPISREGGGYTF.

The chain employs TRBV7-3 and TRBJ1-2, with unresolved D. Germline-derived CDR1 and CDR2 are SGHTA and FQGTGA. There are 10 residues in the CDR3. V lost 6 bases, J lost 12 bases, and 11 bases lay in between. CDR3 protein: CASSPDGNTF. The CDR3 nucleotides read TGTGCCAGCAGTCCGGATGGAAACACCTTC.

In nucleotides, the CDR3 is TGCAGTGCCCCCCCGATGGGCGGGAGGGCCTTAGATACGCAGTATTTT. Encoded protein: CSAPPMGGRALDTQYF. The V gene is TRBV20-1, the J gene TRBJ2-3, with 9 bases identical to TRBD2. With 6 bases clipped from V and 5 bases from J, the junction kept 15 bases outside the gene matches. The CDR3 spans 16 residues. Germline assignment: CDR1 DFQATT and CDR2 SNEGSKA (reference sequence).